The 23 T cell receptor beta chains given below trace back to one sample, sequenced in a study of technical replicates of blood from a few donors. Data came from immunoSEQ multiplex PCR; TCRdb stores just in-frame clones and leaves some out. The data show under 20,000 clones, 65% to 90% seen once. The specimen sequenced was PBMCs. The receptors come from a human donor in good health.

The CDR3 region has the DNA TGTGCCAGCAGGGTCATGACAGGGAGGGCTTTCTTT. Translating gives CASRVMTGRAFF. The V call is TRBV2, the J call TRBJ1-1; 7 bases are a match to TRBD1. Germline loops: CDR1 SNHLY, CDR2 FYNNEI. Trimming cost V 6 bases and J 11 bases; bases outside gene matches: 9. The CDR3 spans 12 residues.

In its sample, this clone is medium-sized. The chain couples TRBV11-2 to TRBJ1-1; 7 nucleotides align to TRBD1. CDR1 SGHAT and CDR2 FQNNGV come from the germline V gene. The CDR3 has 13 residues. V dropped 5 bases and J dropped 7; count of bases not matched to a gene: 7. CDR3 DNA: TGTGCCAGCAGCCCAGGGGGACAAGTTGAAGCTTTCTTT. This encodes CASSPGGQVEAFF. Filled out from reference TRBV11-2 and TRBJ1-1, the complete variable domain reads EAGVAQSPRYKIIEKRQSVAFWCNPISGHATLYWYQQILGQGPKLLIQFQNNGVVDDSQLPKDRFSAERLKGVDSTLKIQPAKLEDSAVYLCASSPGGQVEAFFGQGTRLTVV.

The rearrangement joins TRBV27 to TRBJ2-1; 13 bases agree with TRBD2. This CDR3 region has 17 residues. The V gene end was trimmed by 5 bases and the J gene end by 4 bases; junction bases not matched to a gene: 8. CDR1 is MNHEY, CDR2 SMNVEV, per germline (reference sequence). The CDR3 nucleotides read TGTGCCAGCAGTGTCACACAGGGACTAGCGGGATACAATGAGCAGTTCTTC. Translated, it gives CASSVTQGLAGYNEQFF.

This chain joins TRBV11-2 and TRBJ2-7; tentative D call: TRBD1 (5 bases). Germline CDR1 is SGHAT and CDR2 is FQNNGV. With 5 bases removed from V and 0 bases from J, the gap between germline ends came to 11 bases. The CDR3 consists of 14 residues. The CDR3 reads CASSLTVVSYEQYF. CDR3 DNA sequence: TGTGCCAGCAGCCTGACAGTCGTCTCCTACGAGCAGTACTTC.

This clone has a single count. The rearrangement joins TRBV5-4 to TRBJ2-1; 10 nucleotides agree with TRBD2. Germline CDR1 SGHNT, CDR2 YYREEE (reference sequence). Trimming took 6 bases from V and 1 from J; bases not matched to a gene: 4. There are 15 residues in the CDR3. The CDR3 DNA reads TGTGCCAGCACCATAGCGGGAGGTTCCTACAATGAGCAGTTCTTC. Translated, it gives CASTIAGGSYNEQFF. Filled out from reference TRBV5-4 and TRBJ2-1, the complete variable domain reads ETGVTQSPTHLIKTRGQQVTLRCSSQSGHNTVSWYQQALGQGPQFIFQYYREEENGRGNFPPRFSGLQFPNYSSELNVNALELDDSALYLCASTIAGGSYNEQFFGPGTRLTVL.

This clone ranks as medium-sized (0.01 to 0.1%). The V call is TRBV27, the J call TRBJ2-7; 8 nucleotides agree with TRBD1. Unmatched junction bases numbered 6, after V lost 5 bases and J lost 6 bases. Germline-derived CDR1 and CDR2 are MNHEY and SMNVEV (reference sequence). The CDR3 has 13 amino acids. The CDR3 DNA follows: TGTGCCAGCAGTCCGACAGGGGCTGGCGAGCAGTACTTC. It translates to CASSPTGAGEQYF.

The chain has TRBV19 and TRBJ2-6; no clear D. CDR1 and CDR2 (germline): LNHDA, SQIVND (reference sequence). This CDR3 region has 16 residues. Trimming left V 5 bases short and J 0 bases short, with 11 bases between. The CDR3 spells CASSPPSVSGANVLTF. The CDR3 DNA reads as TGTGCCAGTAGTCCGCCCTCGGTCTCTGGGGCCAACGTCCTGACTTTC.

By frequency in the sample, this clone is medium-sized. This chain uses TRBV4-2 with TRBJ2-7; 8 nucleotides agree with TRBD2. The length of the CDR3 is 17 residues. CDR1 is LGHNA and CDR2 is YNFKEQ in the germline V gene. Trimming took 0 bases from V and 4 from J; bases not matched to a gene: 11. CDR3 protein: CASSQEGLAGFVYEQYF. CDR3 coding DNA: TGTGCCAGCAGCCAAGAAGGGCTAGCGGGTTTCGTATACGAGCAGTACTTC.

This clone has more than one count but fewer than ten. This rearrangement joins TRBV2 to TRBJ1-5; D perhaps matches TRBD1 (5 bases). The V end was cut by 4 bases, the J end by 3 bases, with 10 bases between. This CDR3 spans 14 amino acids. Germline CDR1 reads SNHLY; CDR2 reads FYNNEI. The CDR3 is CASSGTDINQPQHF. CDR3 nucleotides: TGTGCCAGCAGTGGGACGGACATCAATCAGCCCCAGCATTTT.

The table lists this clone with a count of one. The V gene is TRBV2, the J gene TRBJ2-1; TRBD2 might be the D (5 bases). The ends were cut back, 5 bases at V and 0 bases at J, with 17 bases in the middle. Germline CDR1 SNHLY, CDR2 FYNNEI. CDR3 length: 17 residues. CDR3 in DNA: TGTGCCAGCAGTTCGAACCCAGACTACAGCTCCTACAATGAGCAGTTCTTC. Amino acid sequence: CASSSNPDYSSYNEQFF.

The chain carries TRBV18 and TRBJ2-1; 11 bases align to TRBD2. CDR1 and CDR2 from the germline V gene are KGHSH and LQKENI. V shed 3 bases, J shed 7 bases, and the junction held 14 bases outside the gene matches. The CDR3 is 18 amino acids. The CDR3 DNA is TGTGCCAGCTCACCCCGGGCGACTAGCGGGACCACTGGGAATGAGCAGTTCTTC. As protein: CASSPRATSGTTGNEQFF.

The chain employs TRBV30 and TRBJ1-5; the match to TRBD1 covers 9 bases. Germline CDR1 is GTSNPN and CDR2 is SVGIG (reference sequence). The trim removed 0 bases at V and 10 bases at J, leaving 13 bases unmatched. The CDR3 sequence is 16 residues long. The chain's CDR3 is CAWSVGGGTGSRPQHF. CDR3 DNA: TGTGCCTGGAGTGTAGGTGGAGGGACAGGGTCCCGACCCCAGCATTTT.

V usage is TRBV5-6 and J usage is TRBJ2-3; 12 positions agree with TRBD1. The CDR3 is 18 amino acids. Trimming at V came to 1 base and at J to 2 bases, leaving 8 bases not matched to a gene. Germline V lookup: CDR1 SGHDT, CDR2 YYEEEE. CDR3 in DNA: TGTGCCAGCAGCTTGTCATGGGACAGGGGGCGACTCACAGATACGCAGTATTTT. It codes for CASSLSWDRGRLTDTQYF.

V is TRBV19 and J is TRBJ2-7; TRBD1 aligns across 9 bases. CDR3 length: 14 residues. CDR1 LNHDA and CDR2 SQIVND come from the germline V gene (reference sequence). Unmatched junction bases numbered 7, after V lost 5 bases and J lost 5 bases. DNA of the CDR3: TGTGCCAGTAGTTCGACAGGGGGATCCCACGAGCAGTACTTC. Its protein product is CASSSTGGSHEQYF.

V and J are TRBV5-1 and TRBJ2-1; maybe TRBD1 (6 bases). The length of the CDR3 is 13 residues. Trimming removed 0 bases from V and 9 bases from J, with 10 bases in between. Per germline, CDR1 SGHRS and CDR2 YFSETQ. CDR3 coding DNA: TGCGCCAGCAGCTTGGCGCAGGACAGTGAGCAGTTCTTC. Translating it yields CASSLAQDSEQFF.

The V gene is TRBV19, the J gene TRBJ2-2, with 9 bases identical to TRBD1. The CDR3 sequence is 13 residues long. CDR1 LNHDA and CDR2 SQIVND come from the germline V gene (reference sequence). V shed 10 bases, J shed 6 bases, and the junction held 6 bases outside the gene matches. The CDR3 bases are TGTGCCATCACAGGGGGCCCAGCCGGGGAGCTGTTTTTT. Encoded protein: CAITGGPAGELFF.

V and J are TRBV9 and TRBJ1-5; possible D gene TRBD1, 5 bases. Germline CDR1 reads SGDLS; CDR2 reads YYNGEE. The CDR3 is made up of 13 amino acids. Deletions cut 1 base from V and 9 bases from J, with 11 bases between. The CDR3 loop reads CASSVTSQGPQHF. The DNA of the CDR3 is TGTGCCAGCAGCGTAACCTCTCAGGGGCCCCAGCATTTT. Full variable domain (missing parts from reference TRBV9 and TRBJ1-5): DSGVTQTPKHLITATGQRVTLRCSPRSGDLSVYWYQQSLDQGLQFLIQYYNGEERAKGNILERFSAQQFPDLHSELNLSSLELGDSALYFCASSVTSQGPQHFGDGTRLSIL.

The V gene is TRBV5-1, the J gene TRBJ2-3, with 9 bases that match TRBD2. The J segment lost 2 bases and the V segment lost 3 bases, leaving 7 bases of the junction unmatched. The CDR3 runs 16 residues. The germline V gene encodes CDR1 SGHRS and CDR2 YFSETQ. CDR3 sequence reads: CASSSGLASNTDTQYF. In nucleotides, the CDR3 is TGCGCCAGCAGCTCGGGACTAGCCTCTAACACAGATACGCAGTATTTT.

V usage is TRBV2 and J usage is TRBJ2-5, with a possible D match to TRBD2 (5 bases). The CDR3 sequence is 11 residues long. Looked up from germline, CDR1 is SNHLY and CDR2 is FYNNEI. Trimming took 8 bases from V and 5 from J, leaving 9 bases between them. The CDR3, as DNA: TGTGCCAGCGGGAGTGCGGAGACCCAGTACTTC. Amino acid sequence: CASGSAETQYF.

The rearrangement uses TRBV18 and TRBJ2-7, with TRBD2 identical over 11 bases. With V trimmed by 3 bases and J by 1 base, 8 bases remained unmatched. Germline values: CDR1 KGHSH, CDR2 LQKENI. This CDR3 is 17 amino acids long. CDR3 nucleotides: TGTGCCAGCTCACCGCCGGGACTAGCGGCTTTATCCTACGAGCAGTACTTC. Its translation is CASSPPGLAALSYEQYF.

V and J are TRBV29-1 and TRBJ2-1, with D maybe TRBD2 (6 bases). The ends were cut back, 6 bases at V and 6 bases at J, with 9 bases in the middle. CDR1 is SQVTM and CDR2 is ANQGSEA in the germline V gene. CDR3 length: 11 residues. CDR3 nucleotide sequence: TGCAGCGTCATGACTAGCAATGAGCAGTTCTTC. This sequence encodes CSVMTSNEQFF.

The chain uses TRBV21-1 and TRBJ2-7; TRBD1 reflects the table's D call only, with no check against the DNA. TRBV21-1 is a known pseudogene. The CDR3 length is 15 residues. CDR3 sequence (DNA): TGTGCCAGCAGCAAAGCCCCAGGGGCTTCCTACGAGCAGTACTTC. Residues: CASSKAPGASYEQYF.

V and J are TRBV7-6 and TRBJ2-3; 8 bases match TRBD2. The junction had 11 bases not matched to a gene; V was cut back by 2 bases and J by 4 bases. In germline, CDR1 is SGHVS, CDR2 FNYEAQ. The CDR3 loop spans 17 amino acids. The CDR3 DNA reads as TGTGCCAGCAGCTTAAATCTGGGACTAGGGGACGCAGATACGCAGTATTTT. Translating it yields CASSLNLGLGDADTQYF.